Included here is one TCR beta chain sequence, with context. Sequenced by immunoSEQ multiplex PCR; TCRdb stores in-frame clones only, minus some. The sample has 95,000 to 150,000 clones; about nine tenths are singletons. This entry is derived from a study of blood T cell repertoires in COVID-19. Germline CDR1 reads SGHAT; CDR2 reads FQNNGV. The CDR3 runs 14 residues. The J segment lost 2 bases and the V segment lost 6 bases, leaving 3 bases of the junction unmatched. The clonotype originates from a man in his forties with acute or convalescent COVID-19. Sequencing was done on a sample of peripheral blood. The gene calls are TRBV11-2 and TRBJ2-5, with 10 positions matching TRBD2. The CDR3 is CASSLTSGQETQYF. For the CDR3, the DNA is TGTGCCAGCAGTTTGACTAGCGGGCAAGAGACCCAGTACTTC.